These 30 T cell receptor beta chains came from one sample sequenced in a study of blood T cell repertoires in COVID-19. The protocol was immunoSEQ multiplex PCR, while the TCRdb copy is restricted to in-frame clones and leaves out a portion. Altogether 200,000 to 300,000 clones are present, approximately 86% being singletons, with the ten largest covering roughly 1.8%. Sample: peripheral blood. The receptors originated from a man aged 30-40 years with active or convalescent COVID-19.

This clone was found once. The chain employs TRBV5-5 and TRBJ2-2; possible D gene TRBD2, 5 bases. The CDR3 spans 14 residues. V was shortened by 7 bases and J by 6 bases, with 16 bases between the two germline ends. CDR1 is SGHKS, CDR2 YYEKEE, per germline (reference sequence). The CDR3 DNA reads TGTGCCAGCGCCCGGGGAGCCAATGCCGGGGAGCTGTTTTTT. Amino acid sequence: CASARGANAGELFF. Full variable domain (rest looked up from reference TRBV5-5 and TRBJ2-2): DAGVTQSPTHLIKTRGQQVTLRCSPISGHKSVSWYQQVLGQGPQFIFQYYEKEERGRGNFPDRFSARQFPNYSSELNVNALLLGDSALYLCASARGANAGELFFGEGSRLTVL.

This chain joins TRBV6-5 and TRBJ1-6; D may be TRBD1 (5 bases). There are 16 residues in the CDR3. Trimming pared 1 base from V and 4 bases from J, leaving 11 bases between. Germline loops: CDR1 MNHEY, CDR2 SVGAGI. In DNA form, the CDR3 reads TGTGCCAGCAGTTACTGGGCGACAGATTATAATTCACCCCTCCACTTT. This translates into CASSYWATDYNSPLHF.

This chain uses TRBV18 with TRBJ1-1, with D maybe TRBD1 (6 bases). The CDR3 contains 17 residues. V was pared by 0 bases and J by 5 bases, with 19 bases between. The germline V gene encodes CDR1 KGHSH and CDR2 LQKENI. The CDR3 DNA sequence: TGTGCCAGCTCACCACCGGCCCTGGGACACAGCGAAACTGAAGCTTTCTTT. The encoded protein is CASSPPALGHSETEAFF. Full variable domain (outside the CDR3, taken from reference TRBV18 and TRBJ1-1): NAGVMQNPRHLVRRRGQEARLRCSPMKGHSHVYWYRQLPEEGLKFMVYLQKENIIDESGMPKERFSAEFPKEGPSILRIQQVVRGDSAAYFCASSPPALGHSETEAFFGQGTRLTVV.

This clone appeared once. The genes are TRBV10-1 and TRBJ2-1; TRBD2 aligns across 7 bases. Trimming removed 3 bases from V and 1 base from J; junction bases left unmatched: 6. CDR3 length equals 16 residues. The germline gives CDR1 WNHNN, CDR2 SYGVQD (reference sequence). The CDR3 DNA sequence: TGCGCCAGCAGTGAATTTGGGGGGGGGTCCTACAATGAGCAGTTCTTC. Translated: CASSEFGGGSYNEQFF.

This sequence joins TRBV2 and TRBJ1-6, with no clear D. Between the trimmed V and J ends, which lost 3 bases and 7 bases, there was a span of 10 bases. The CDR3 is made up of 14 amino acids. Germline V gene sequence: CDR1 SNHLY, CDR2 FYNNEI. CDR3 DNA: TGTGCCAGCAGTGACAACAGAGAGAATTCACCCCTCCACTTT. It translates to CASSDNRENSPLHF.

The rearrangement uses TRBV7-2 and TRBJ1-1; 7 nucleotides line up with TRBD1. Germline lookup yields CDR1 SGHTA and CDR2 FQGNSA. V lost 6 bases and J lost 6; bases outside the gene matches: 7. This CDR3 is built from 13 residues. The CDR3 sequence: CASSGTEESEAFF. The CDR3 region has the DNA TGTGCCAGCAGTGGGACAGAGGAGTCTGAAGCTTTCTTT.

V usage is TRBV29-1 and J usage is TRBJ1-1; D remains unclear. The CDR3 is 15 amino acids. Germline CDR1 reads SQVTM; CDR2 reads ANQGSEA. Trimming pared 2 bases from V and 6 bases from J, leaving 19 bases between. The CDR3 DNA reads as TGCAGCGTTGAACTGGAGAGGGTTCGGTGGGCTGAAGCTTTCTTT. It encodes CSVELERVRWAEAFF. The complete variable domain, with remaining parts taken from reference TRBV29-1 and TRBJ1-1, reads SAVISQKPSRDICQRGTSLTIQCQVDSQVTMMFWYRQQPGQSLTLIATANQGSEATYESGFVIDKFPISRPNLTFSTLTVSNMSPEDSSIYLCSVELERVRWAEAFFGQGTRLTVV.

The CDR3 DNA sequence: TGTGCCAGCAGCAGAACCGGGGACAGGGGGTTCGATGGCTACACCTTC. Encoded protein: CASSRTGDRGFDGYTF. The V gene is TRBV5-4, the J gene TRBJ1-2; 11 bases agree with TRBD1. The CDR3 consists of 16 residues. After removal of 4 bases from V and 6 bases from J, the junction contained 11 bases not matched to a gene. Per the germline V gene, CDR1 is SGHNT and CDR2 is YYREEE (reference sequence).

This chain connects TRBV7-6 to TRBJ1-4; the match to TRBD1 covers 11 bases. CDR3 length: 17 amino acids. From germline, CDR1 is SGHVS and CDR2 FNYEAQ. Losses at the gene ends were 5 bases for V and 3 bases for J; bases not matched to a gene: 8. The CDR3 sequence is CASSPGQGASANEKLFF. In DNA form, the CDR3 reads TGTGCCAGCAGCCCTGGACAGGGGGCATCCGCTAATGAAAAACTGTTTTTT.

The rearrangement links TRBV5-1 to TRBJ1-6; the match to TRBD1 covers 7 bases. Per the germline V gene, CDR1 is SGHRS and CDR2 is YFSETQ. V dropped 4 bases and J dropped 10; count of bases not matched to a gene: 20. CDR3 size: 18 residues. CDR3 loop: CASSLGPGTEQRRSPLHF. The CDR3 DNA sequence: TGCGCCAGCAGCCTTGGGCCCGGGACAGAGCAGAGGAGATCACCCCTCCACTTT.

The CDR3 bases are TGTGCCAGCAGCTTAGCACCGGAAGCGTCCCAGTACTTC. This encodes CASSLAPEASQYF. The chain carries TRBV11-2 and TRBJ2-5; D is uncertain. CDR1 and CDR2 (germline): SGHAT, FQNNGV. V gave up 1 base and J gave up 9 bases, with 12 bases separating them. The CDR3 runs 13 residues.

A single count supports this clone. The genes are TRBV19 and TRBJ2-5; 12 positions match TRBD1. This CDR3 has 15 amino acids. Germline CDR1 reads LNHDA; CDR2 reads SQIVND (reference sequence). J was trimmed by 5 bases and V by 6 bases; bases with no gene match: 7. The CDR3 DNA follows: TGTGCCAGTAGCCCCGGGACAGGGGGCTTCGAGACCCAGTACTTC. It is translated as CASSPGTGGFETQYF.

V is TRBV11-1 and J is TRBJ1-2; D is undetermined. Trimming removed 3 bases from V and 4 bases from J, with 6 bases in between. This CDR3 has 12 amino acids. Germline V gives CDR1 SGHAT, CDR2 FQDESV (reference sequence). CDR3 in DNA: TGTGCCAGCAGCTTCGACTCCTATGGCTACACCTTC. Amino acids: CASSFDSYGYTF.

The chain uses TRBV11-2 and TRBJ1-6; D unclear. Trimming took 0 bases from V and 6 from J, leaving 9 bases between them. The CDR3 loop spans 15 amino acids. The V gene's germline CDR1 is SGHAT and CDR2 FQNNGV. CDR3 in amino acids: CASSLEGEGNSPLHF. CDR3 coding DNA: TGTGCCAGCAGCTTAGAGGGCGAGGGTAATTCACCCCTCCACTTT.

This clone showed up just once. The rearrangement joins TRBV7-2 to TRBJ2-1; 7 bases line up with TRBD2. This CDR3 has 15 amino acids. V shed 5 bases, J shed 0 bases, and the junction held 4 bases outside the gene matches. The germline V gene encodes CDR1 SGHTA and CDR2 FQGNSA. CDR3 loop: CASSPGGSSYNEQFF. The CDR3 DNA reads as TGTGCCAGCAGCCCCGGGGGGAGCTCCTACAATGAGCAGTTCTTC. The full variable domain, rest sourced from reference TRBV7-2 and TRBJ2-1, is GAGVSQSPSNKVTEKGKDVELRCDPISGHTALYWYRQSLGQGLEFLIYFQGNSAPDKSGLPSDRFSAERTGGSVSTLTIQRTQQEDSAVYLCASSPGGSSYNEQFFGPGTRLTVL.

This chain uses TRBV19 with TRBJ2-3, with TRBD1 matching over 7 bases. V shed 5 bases, J shed 0 bases, and the junction held 5 bases outside the gene matches. CDR1 and CDR2 (germline): LNHDA, SQIVND (reference sequence). This CDR3 spans 15 amino acids. CDR3 sequence: CASSRTGKSTDTQYF. CDR3 DNA: TGTGCCAGTAGTCGGACAGGAAAAAGCACAGATACGCAGTATTTT.

This clone was seen only a few times. CDR3 bases: TGTGCCTGGAGTTCTTATAATTTCGGGTCCTACGAGCAGTACTTC. This translates into CAWSSYNFGSYEQYF. The rearrangement links TRBV30 to TRBJ2-7, with no clear D. The CDR3 totals 15 residues. The V and J ends lost 2 bases and 1 base respectively, with 15 bases between them. The germline CDR1 and CDR2 sequences are GTSNPN and SVGIG (reference sequence).

The V gene is TRBV28, the J gene TRBJ2-1, with TRBD2 matching 11 bases. This CDR3 has 14 amino acids. CDR1 and CDR2 (germline): MDHEN, SYDVKM. J lost 5 bases, V lost 8 bases, and 5 bases had no gene match. This CDR3 reads CASGVAGGDNEQFF. CDR3 in DNA: TGTGCCAGCGGGGTAGCGGGGGGGGACAATGAGCAGTTCTTC.

The CDR3 is CASSNLPPGQGDEAFF. In DNA form, the CDR3 reads TGTGCCAGCAGCAACCTCCCGCCGGGACAGGGGGATGAAGCTTTCTTT. J is TRBJ1-1 and V is TRBV10-3, with 11 nucleotides matching TRBD1. V gave up 10 bases and J gave up 7 bases; unmatched junction bases: 17. CDR1 and CDR2 (germline): ENHRY, SYGVKD. This CDR3 contains 16 residues.

The chain uses TRBV10-3 and TRBJ2-7; 9 positions agree with TRBD1. The germline V gene encodes CDR1 ENHRY and CDR2 SYGVKD. The V segment lost 6 bases and the J segment 3 bases; nucleotides outside the gene matches: 3. The CDR3 is 13 residues long. The CDR3 nucleotides are TGTGCCATCAGGCCGGGACAGGGCTACGAGCAGTACTTC. This codes for CAIRPGQGYEQYF.

The CDR3 bases are TGTGCCAGCAGCCCGTGGCGGGAATTTGGCACCGGGGAGCTGTTTTTT. Residues: CASSPWREFGTGELFF. The V call is TRBV5-6, the J call TRBJ2-2; tentative D call: TRBD2 (6 bases). This CDR3 is built from 16 residues. Germline CDR1 reads SGHDT; CDR2 reads YYEEEE. Deletions cut 4 bases from V and 4 bases from J, with 17 bases between.

The chain couples TRBV6-6 to TRBJ1-1; D possibly corresponds to TRBD1 (5 bases). Germline V gene sequence: CDR1 MNHNY, CDR2 SVGAGI (reference sequence). This CDR3 contains 11 residues. The germline V and J ends were trimmed by 6 bases and 7 bases, with 9 bases remaining between them. The CDR3 loop is CASSIDSEAFF. In DNA form, the CDR3 reads TGTGCCAGCAGCATTGACAGTGAAGCTTTCTTT.

The chain employs TRBV9 and TRBJ2-7, with no clear D. V lost 3 bases and J 6 bases, leaving 10 bases between the germline ends. The germline CDR1 and CDR2 sequences are SGDLS and YYNGEE. The CDR3 consists of 12 residues. The DNA of the CDR3 is TGTGCCAGCAGCGGCGAAAACCCCGAGCAGTACTTC. Residues: CASSGENPEQYF.

V and J are TRBV29-1 and TRBJ2-3, with 7 bases fitting TRBD1. V trimming: 5 bases; J trimming: 2 bases; junction bases outside the gene matches: 7. The CDR3 is 14 residues long. CDR1 and CDR2 from the germline V gene are SQVTM and ANQGSEA. The CDR3 here is CSVPQQGSTDTQYF. In nucleotides, the CDR3 is TGCAGCGTTCCCCAACAGGGGTCCACAGATACGCAGTATTTT.

DNA for the CDR3: TGTGCCAGCAGCTCCATGACGGGGTCCTACGAGCAGTACTTC. It encodes CASSSMTGSYEQYF. The chain uses TRBV5-8 and TRBJ2-7; possible D gene TRBD2, 5 bases. V lost 3 bases and J 1 base, leaving 11 bases between the germline ends. This CDR3 region has 14 residues. Germline V gene lookup returns CDR1 SGHTS and CDR2 YDEGEE.

The chain joins TRBV7-8 to TRBJ2-7; no reliable D call. The ends were cut back, 5 bases at V and 4 bases at J, with 6 bases in the middle. CDR3 size: 11 residues. CDR1 is SGHVS and CDR2 is FQNEAQ in the germline V gene. In nucleotides, the CDR3 is TGTGCCAGCAGCCTGACTTACGAGCAGTACTTC. Protein sequence: CASSLTYEQYF. The full variable domain, in which reference TRBV7-8 and TRBJ2-7 provide the parts outside the CDR3, is GAGVSQSPRYKVAKRGQDVALRCDPISGHVSLFWYQQALGQGPEFLTYFQNEAQLDKSGLPSDRFFAERPEGSVSTLKIQRTQQEDSAVYLCASSLTYEQYFGPGTRLTVT.

V and J are TRBV6-5 and TRBJ1-2, with 9 nucleotides matching TRBD1. The CDR3 length is 14 residues. The germline V gene has CDR1 MNHEY and CDR2 SVGAGI. Trimming took 6 bases from V and 7 from J; bases not matched to a gene: 9. The CDR3 loop reads CASRMTGGAPGYTF. In DNA, the CDR3 is TGTGCCAGCAGAATGACAGGGGGAGCCCCTGGCTACACCTTC.

The chain is built from TRBV9 and TRBJ1-1; 8 bases are shared with TRBD1. CDR1 SGDLS and CDR2 YYNGEE come from the germline V gene. The CDR3 extends over 17 amino acids. J lost 0 bases, V lost 4 bases, and 11 bases had no gene match. The CDR3 is CASSFGQGGPLNTEAFF. In nucleotides, the CDR3 is TGTGCCAGCAGCTTCGGACAGGGAGGGCCCCTGAACACTGAAGCTTTCTTT.

The rearrangement links TRBV4-3 to TRBJ2-6; TRBD2 is a possible D gene (6 bases). The V gene's germline CDR1 is LGHNA and CDR2 YSLEER. The ends were cut back, 3 bases at V and 1 base at J, with 7 bases in the middle. The CDR3 totals 15 residues. CDR3 in DNA: TGCGCCAGCAGCCAGGAGGGTTCTGGGGCCAACGTCCTGACTTTC. Protein sequence: CASSQEGSGANVLTF.

The rearrangement uses TRBV7-7 and TRBJ1-3; D unclear. The CDR3 runs to 13 residues. Germline values: CDR1 SSHAT, CDR2 FNYEAQ (reference sequence). Deletions cut 2 bases from V and 6 bases from J, with 8 bases between. In nucleotides, the CDR3 is TGTGCCAGCAGCTTAACCCTAGAAAACACCATATATTTT. Its translation is CASSLTLENTIYF.